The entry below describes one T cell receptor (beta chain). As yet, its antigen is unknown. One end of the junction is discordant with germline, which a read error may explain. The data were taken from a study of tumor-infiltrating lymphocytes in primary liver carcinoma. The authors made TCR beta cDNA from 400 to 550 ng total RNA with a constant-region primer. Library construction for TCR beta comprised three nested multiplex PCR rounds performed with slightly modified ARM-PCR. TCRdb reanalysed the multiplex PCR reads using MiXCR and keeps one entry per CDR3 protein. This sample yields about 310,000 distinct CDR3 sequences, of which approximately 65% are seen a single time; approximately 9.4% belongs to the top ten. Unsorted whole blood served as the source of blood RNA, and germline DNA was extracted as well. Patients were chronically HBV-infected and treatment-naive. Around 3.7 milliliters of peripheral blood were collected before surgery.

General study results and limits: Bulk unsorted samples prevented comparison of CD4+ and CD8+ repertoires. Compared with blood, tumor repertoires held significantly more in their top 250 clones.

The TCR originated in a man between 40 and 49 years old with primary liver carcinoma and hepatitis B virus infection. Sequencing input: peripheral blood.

Written as DNA, the CDR3 is TGTGCCGTCAGGGCTCCCCCCGGGACTAGCCTTACGTCTGGCGACCAGTACTTC. Translated, it gives CAVRAPPGTSLTSGDQYF. J is TRBJ2-7 and V is TRBV10-3, with TRBD2 identical over 9 bases. Germline lookup yields CDR1 ENHRY and CDR2 SYGVKD. CDR3 length equals 18 residues.